This is a list of T cell receptor beta chains from one sample in a study of shared clonotypes between healthy human individuals. Profiled with immunoSEQ multiplex PCR; TCRdb holds only in-frame clones, not every one. The sample records roughly 1.5 million clones, roughly 98% being singletons. Material for sequencing was naive CD4+ T cells sorted from blood. The receptors come from a man aged 25-40 years in good health. Both conserved end residues are trimmed from each CDR3.

V gene: TRBV4-1
J gene: TRBJ1-2
CDR3 protein: ASSQGWDRSYGYT

V gene: TRBV29-1
J gene: TRBJ2-4
CDR3 protein: SVEEVHQRRNIQY

V gene: TRBV7-9
J gene: TRBJ1-5
CDR3 protein: ASSSSWRDRAGNQPQH

V gene: TRBV6-5
J gene: TRBJ2-7
CDR3 protein: ASSYSVTAIYEQY

V gene: TRBV14
J gene: TRBJ2-5
CDR3 protein: ASSRTGVETQY

V gene: TRBV5-4
J gene: TRBJ1-2
CDR3 protein: ASSQTVGSGYGYT

V gene: TRBV5-1
J gene: TRBJ1-1
CDR3 protein: ASSLEGLMDTEAF

V gene: TRBV5-5
J gene: TRBJ2-6
CDR3 protein: ASSFRTVSSGANVLT

V gene: TRBV5-1
J gene: TRBJ2-3
CDR3 protein: ASSLLAGGPLDTQY

V gene: TRBV5-1
J gene: TRBJ2-7
CDR3 protein: ASSLARGQGYEQY

V gene: TRBV7-2
J gene: TRBJ1-5
CDR3 protein: ASSLEWGRTQPQH

V gene: TRBV4-1
J gene: TRBJ2-5
CDR3 protein: ASSLELDSARVNSETQY

V gene: TRBV9
J gene: TRBJ2-1
CDR3 protein: ASSPSRTLNEQF

V gene: TRBV7-9
J gene: TRBJ1-1
CDR3 protein: ASSVYGHTEAF

V gene: TRBV7-2
J gene: TRBJ2-1
CDR3 protein: ASSLAGTSSYNEQF

V gene: TRBV7-2
J gene: TRBJ2-1
CDR3 protein: ASSRRVDEQF

V gene: TRBV9
J gene: TRBJ2-1
CDR3 protein: ASSVEGGGNNEQF

V gene: TRBV6-1
J gene: TRBJ1-5
CDR3 protein: ASSRDSHQPQH

V gene: TRBV28
J gene: TRBJ2-1
CDR3 protein: ASYGWNYEQF

V gene: TRBV7-2
J gene: TRBJ2-3
CDR3 protein: ASRKRGGRMNTDTQY

V gene: TRBV28
J gene: TRBJ1-2
CDR3 protein: ASSHGQGVYGYT

V gene: TRBV28
J gene: TRBJ2-1
CDR3 protein: ASSPRQGGEQF

V gene: TRBV11-2
J gene: TRBJ1-2
CDR3 protein: ASRRDWGHGYT

V gene: TRBV18
J gene: TRBJ2-2
CDR3 protein: ASSPKSATNTGELF

V gene: TRBV5-4
J gene: TRBJ2-5
CDR3 protein: ASSLKNGFIETQY

V gene: TRBV19
J gene: TRBJ2-5
CDR3 protein: ASSIIWGGETQY

V gene: TRBV7-8
J gene: TRBJ2-7
CDR3 protein: ASNRGGGYEQY

V gene: TRBV9
J gene: TRBJ2-7
CDR3 protein: ASSVFELAGNYEQY

V gene: TRBV7-9
J gene: TRBJ2-3
CDR3 protein: ASSSRPRSSTDTQY

V gene: TRBV7-6
J gene: TRBJ1-1
CDR3 protein: ASSLGQWQLPAF

V gene: TRBV16
J gene: TRBJ2-3
CDR3 protein: ASSQWQGQGY

V gene: TRBV5-1
J gene: TRBJ2-7
CDR3 protein: ASSLGIPGTTYEQY

V gene: TRBV5-4
J gene: TRBJ2-7
CDR3 protein: ASSLEGWDREQY

V gene: TRBV7-8
J gene: TRBJ2-7
CDR3 protein: ASNSRDYEQY

V gene: TRBV5-1
J gene: TRBJ2-5
CDR3 protein: ASSPGTSEETQY

V gene: TRBV10-3
J gene: TRBJ1-5
CDR3 protein: AGGEGNQPQH

V gene: TRBV18
J gene: TRBJ2-5
CDR3 protein: ASSPIWTGTETQY

V gene: TRBV5-1
J gene: TRBJ1-1
CDR3 protein: ASSARTGENTEAF

V gene: TRBV19
J gene: TRBJ1-2
CDR3 protein: ASSKRLGQIPSYGYT

V gene: TRBV5-1
J gene: TRBJ2-4
CDR3 protein: ASSLDGKNIQY

V gene: TRBV27
J gene: TRBJ2-1
CDR3 protein: ATRLGEGLTSYNEQF

V gene: TRBV18
J gene: TRBJ2-1
CDR3 protein: ASSPQSRRDGEQF

V gene: TRBV5-1
J gene: TRBJ1-1
CDR3 protein: ASSSGSDRGGTEAF

V gene: TRBV28
J gene: TRBJ1-1
CDR3 protein: ASSTTGRGRSEAF

V gene: TRBV29-1
J gene: TRBJ1-1
CDR3 protein: SVARDRAGYEAF

V gene: TRBV6-4
J gene: TRBJ2-2
CDR3 protein: ATKASANTGELF

V gene: TRBV10-3
J gene: TRBJ2-1
CDR3 protein: AIRQNNEQF

V gene: TRBV14
J gene: TRBJ2-3
CDR3 protein: ATQGPGFTDTQY

V gene: TRBV7-9
J gene: TRBJ1-5
CDR3 protein: ASSLRDQPQH

V gene: TRBV27
J gene: TRBJ1-1
CDR3 protein: ASTTLGVMTEAF

V gene: TRBV28
J gene: TRBJ2-3
CDR3 protein: ASRPQSGSHGTDTQY

V gene: TRBV5-1
J gene: TRBJ1-3
CDR3 protein: ASSFGSDRAGNTIY

V gene: TRBV5-1
J gene: TRBJ2-7
CDR3 protein: ATRLRDSTYEQY

V gene: TRBV28
J gene: TRBJ2-7
CDR3 protein: ATALQGYEQY

V gene: TRBV7-2
J gene: TRBJ2-1
CDR3 protein: ASSLRRDYWF